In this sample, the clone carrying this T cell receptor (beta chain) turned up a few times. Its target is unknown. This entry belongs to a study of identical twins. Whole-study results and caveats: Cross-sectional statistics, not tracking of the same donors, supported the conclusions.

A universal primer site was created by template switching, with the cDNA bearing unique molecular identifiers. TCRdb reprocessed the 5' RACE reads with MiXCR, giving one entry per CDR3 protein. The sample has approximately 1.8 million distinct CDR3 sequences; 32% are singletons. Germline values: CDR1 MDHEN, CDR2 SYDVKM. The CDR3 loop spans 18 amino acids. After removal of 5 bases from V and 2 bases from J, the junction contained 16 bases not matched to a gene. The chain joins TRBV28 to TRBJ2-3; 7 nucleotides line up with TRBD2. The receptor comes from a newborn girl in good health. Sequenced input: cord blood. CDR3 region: CASSRYNIAGVPTDTQYF. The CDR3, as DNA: TGTGCCAGCAGTCGATACAATATTGCGGGAGTACCCACAGATACGCAGTATTTT.